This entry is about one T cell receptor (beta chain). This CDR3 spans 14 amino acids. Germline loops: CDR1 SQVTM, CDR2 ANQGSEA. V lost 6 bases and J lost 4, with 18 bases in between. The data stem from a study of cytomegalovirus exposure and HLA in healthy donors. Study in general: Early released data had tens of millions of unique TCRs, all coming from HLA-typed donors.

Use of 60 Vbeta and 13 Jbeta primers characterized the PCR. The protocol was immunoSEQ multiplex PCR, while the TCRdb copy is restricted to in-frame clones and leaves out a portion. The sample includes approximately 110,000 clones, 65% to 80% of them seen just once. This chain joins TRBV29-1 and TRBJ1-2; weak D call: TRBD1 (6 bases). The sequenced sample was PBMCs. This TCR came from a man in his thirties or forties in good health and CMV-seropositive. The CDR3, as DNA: TGCAGCGTCGCCCCTGGGGGCAAGGGCTATGGCTACACCTTC. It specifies CSVAPGGKGYGYTF.